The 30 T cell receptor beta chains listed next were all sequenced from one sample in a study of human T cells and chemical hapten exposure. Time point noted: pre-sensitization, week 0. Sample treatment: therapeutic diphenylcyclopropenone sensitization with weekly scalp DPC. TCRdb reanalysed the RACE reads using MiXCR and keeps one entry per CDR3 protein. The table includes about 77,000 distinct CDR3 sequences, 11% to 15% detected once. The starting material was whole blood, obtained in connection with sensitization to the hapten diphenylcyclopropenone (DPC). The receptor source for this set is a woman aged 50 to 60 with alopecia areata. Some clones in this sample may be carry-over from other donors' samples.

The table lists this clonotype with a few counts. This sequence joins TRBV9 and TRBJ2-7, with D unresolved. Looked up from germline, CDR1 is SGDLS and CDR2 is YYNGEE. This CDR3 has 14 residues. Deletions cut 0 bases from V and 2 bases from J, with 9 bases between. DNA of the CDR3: TGTGCCAGCAGCGTAGTTAGGGCCACCTACGAGCAGTACTTC. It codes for CASSVVRATYEQYF.

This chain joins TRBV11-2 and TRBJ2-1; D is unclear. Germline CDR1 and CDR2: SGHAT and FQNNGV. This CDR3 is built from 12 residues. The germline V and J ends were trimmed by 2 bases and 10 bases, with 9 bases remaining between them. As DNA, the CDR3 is TGTGCCAGCAGCTTATGGGCGACCGAGCAGTTCTTC. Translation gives CASSLWATEQFF.

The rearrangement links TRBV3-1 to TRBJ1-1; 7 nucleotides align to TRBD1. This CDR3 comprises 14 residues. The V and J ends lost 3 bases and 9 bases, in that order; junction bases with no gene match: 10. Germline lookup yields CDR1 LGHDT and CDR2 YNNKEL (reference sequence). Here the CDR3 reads CASSQDRRPSKAFF. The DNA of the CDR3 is TGTGCCAGCAGCCAGGACAGGCGACCATCAAAAGCTTTCTTT.

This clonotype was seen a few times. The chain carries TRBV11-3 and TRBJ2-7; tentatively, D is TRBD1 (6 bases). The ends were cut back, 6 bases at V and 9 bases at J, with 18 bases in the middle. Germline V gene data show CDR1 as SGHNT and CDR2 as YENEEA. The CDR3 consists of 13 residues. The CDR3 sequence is CASSQTNTGTQYF. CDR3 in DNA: TGTGCCAGCAGTCAGACGAATACAGGGACGCAGTACTTC. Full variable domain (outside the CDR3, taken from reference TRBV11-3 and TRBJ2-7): EAGVVQSPRYKIIEKKQPVAFWCNPISGHNTLYWYLQNLGQGPELLIRYENEEAVDDSQLPKDRFSAERLKGVDSTLKIQPAELGDSAVYLCASSQTNTGTQYFGPGTRLTVT.

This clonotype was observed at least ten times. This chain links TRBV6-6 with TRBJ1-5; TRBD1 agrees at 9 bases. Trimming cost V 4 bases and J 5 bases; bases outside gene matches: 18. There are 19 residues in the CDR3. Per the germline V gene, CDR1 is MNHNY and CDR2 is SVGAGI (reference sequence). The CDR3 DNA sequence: TGTGCCAGCAGTTCACGGGGACAGGGTATTTCGGTGGAATATCAGCCCCAGCATTTT. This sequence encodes CASSSRGQGISVEYQPQHF.

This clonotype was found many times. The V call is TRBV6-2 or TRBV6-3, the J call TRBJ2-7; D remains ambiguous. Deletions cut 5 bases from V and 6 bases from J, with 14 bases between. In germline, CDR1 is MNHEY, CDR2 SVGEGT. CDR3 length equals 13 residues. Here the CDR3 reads CASSVRGFGEQYF. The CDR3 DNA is TGTGCCAGCAGTGTCCGTGGCTTCGGCGAGCAGTACTTC.

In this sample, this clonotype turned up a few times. The CDR3 DNA sequence: TGCGCCAGCAGCTTCACAGGGGCGGGAACTGAAGCTTTCTTT. This sequence encodes CASSFTGAGTEAFF. The rearrangement uses TRBV5-1 and TRBJ1-1; 7 bases align to TRBD1. Germline assignment: CDR1 SGHRS and CDR2 YFSETQ. The CDR3 contains 14 residues. Unmatched junction bases numbered 6, after V lost 2 bases and J lost 5 bases.

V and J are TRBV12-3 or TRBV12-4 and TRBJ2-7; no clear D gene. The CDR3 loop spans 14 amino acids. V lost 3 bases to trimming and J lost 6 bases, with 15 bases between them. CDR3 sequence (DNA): TGTGCCAGCAGTTTGCAAGGACCTCGCCGCGAGCAGTACTTC. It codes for CASSLQGPRREQYF.

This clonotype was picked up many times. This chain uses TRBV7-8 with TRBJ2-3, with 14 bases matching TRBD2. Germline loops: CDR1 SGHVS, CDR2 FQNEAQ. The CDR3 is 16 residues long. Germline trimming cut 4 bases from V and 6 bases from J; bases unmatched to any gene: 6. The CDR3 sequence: CASSSRTSGRLDTQYF. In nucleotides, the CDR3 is TGTGCCAGCAGCTCAAGGACTAGCGGGAGGTTGGATACGCAGTATTTT.

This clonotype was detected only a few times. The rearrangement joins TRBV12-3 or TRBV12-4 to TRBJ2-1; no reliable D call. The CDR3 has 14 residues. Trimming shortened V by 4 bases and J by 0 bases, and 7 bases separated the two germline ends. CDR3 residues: CASSSTSSYNEQFF. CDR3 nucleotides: TGTGCCAGCAGTTCAACGAGCTCCTACAATGAGCAGTTCTTC.

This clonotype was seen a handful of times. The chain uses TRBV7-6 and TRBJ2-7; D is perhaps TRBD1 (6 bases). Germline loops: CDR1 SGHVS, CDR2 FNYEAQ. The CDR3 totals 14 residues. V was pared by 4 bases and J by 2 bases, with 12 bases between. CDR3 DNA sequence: TGTGCCAGCAGCTCTGGACAGAAGCCCTACGAGCAGTACTTC. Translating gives CASSSGQKPYEQYF.

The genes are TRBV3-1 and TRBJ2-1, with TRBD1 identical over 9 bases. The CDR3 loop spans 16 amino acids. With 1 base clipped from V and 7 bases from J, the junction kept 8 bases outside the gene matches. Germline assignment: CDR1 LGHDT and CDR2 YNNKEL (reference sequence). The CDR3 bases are TGTGCCAGCAGCCAAGCCTCCACAGGGGGCCGGAATGAGCAGTTCTTC. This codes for CASSQASTGGRNEQFF.

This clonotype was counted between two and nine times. The CDR3 region has the DNA TGCAGTGCTATCCATCCCCAGCATTTT. Amino acid sequence: CSAIHPQHF. This chain uses TRBV20-1 with TRBJ1-5, with no clear D. Germline V gene data show CDR1 as DFQATT and CDR2 as SNEGSKA (reference sequence). The CDR3 loop spans 9 amino acids. Trimming shortened V by 4 bases and J by 10 bases, and 5 bases separated the two germline ends.

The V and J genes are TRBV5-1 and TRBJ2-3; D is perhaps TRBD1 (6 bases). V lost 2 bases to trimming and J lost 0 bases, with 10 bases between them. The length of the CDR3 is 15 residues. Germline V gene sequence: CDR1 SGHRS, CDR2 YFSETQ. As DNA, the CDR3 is TGCGCCAGCAGCTTCAGGGGTTCTAGCACAGATACGCAGTATTTT. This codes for CASSFRGSSTDTQYF.

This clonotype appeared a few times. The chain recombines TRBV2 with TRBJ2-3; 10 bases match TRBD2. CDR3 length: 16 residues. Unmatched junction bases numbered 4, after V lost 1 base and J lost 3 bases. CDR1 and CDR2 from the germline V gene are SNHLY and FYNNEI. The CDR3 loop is CASSEGVAGGTDTQYF. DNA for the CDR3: TGTGCCAGCAGTGAAGGGGTAGCGGGAGGAACAGATACGCAGTATTTT.

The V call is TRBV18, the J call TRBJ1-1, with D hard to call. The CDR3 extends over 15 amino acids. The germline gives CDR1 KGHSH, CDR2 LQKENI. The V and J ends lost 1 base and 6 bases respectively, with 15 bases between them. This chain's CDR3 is CASSPRHKEMSEAFF. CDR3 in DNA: TGTGCCAGCTCACCACGGCACAAGGAGATGTCTGAAGCTTTCTTT.

The CDR3 spells CASSQDRAGVTDTQYF. The CDR3 coding sequence is TGTGCCAGCAGCCAAGATCGAGCGGGAGTAACAGATACGCAGTATTTT. The chain couples TRBV14 to TRBJ2-3; 8 nucleotides align to TRBD2. This CDR3 is built from 16 residues. V lost 0 bases, J lost 3 bases, and 5 bases stayed unmatched. Germline V gives CDR1 SGHDN, CDR2 FVKESK.

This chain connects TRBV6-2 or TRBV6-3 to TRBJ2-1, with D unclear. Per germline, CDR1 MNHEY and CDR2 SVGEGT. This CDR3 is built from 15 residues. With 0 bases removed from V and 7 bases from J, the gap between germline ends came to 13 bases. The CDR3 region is CASSYSGGRGNEQFF. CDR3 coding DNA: TGTGCCAGCAGTTACTCAGGCGGACGTGGGAATGAGCAGTTCTTC.

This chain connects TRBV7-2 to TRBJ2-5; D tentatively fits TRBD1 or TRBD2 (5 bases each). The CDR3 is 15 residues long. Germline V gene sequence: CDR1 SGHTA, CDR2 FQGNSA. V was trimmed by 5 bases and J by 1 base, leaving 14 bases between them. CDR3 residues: CASSGLRQIQETQYF. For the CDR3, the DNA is TGTGCCAGCAGCGGACTTAGACAGATCCAAGAGACCCAGTACTTC.

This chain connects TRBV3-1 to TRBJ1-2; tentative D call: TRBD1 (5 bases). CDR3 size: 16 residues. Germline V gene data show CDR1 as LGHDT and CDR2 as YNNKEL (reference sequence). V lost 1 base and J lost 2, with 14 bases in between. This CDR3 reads CASSQAGEGLNYGYTF. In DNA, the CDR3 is TGTGCCAGCAGCCAAGCTGGAGAGGGGTTAAACTATGGCTACACCTTC.

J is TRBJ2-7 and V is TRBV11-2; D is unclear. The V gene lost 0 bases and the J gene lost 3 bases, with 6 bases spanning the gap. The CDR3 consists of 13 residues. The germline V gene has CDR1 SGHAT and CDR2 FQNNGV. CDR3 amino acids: CASSLDTFYEQYF. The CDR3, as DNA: TGTGCCAGCAGCTTAGATACCTTCTACGAGCAGTACTTC.

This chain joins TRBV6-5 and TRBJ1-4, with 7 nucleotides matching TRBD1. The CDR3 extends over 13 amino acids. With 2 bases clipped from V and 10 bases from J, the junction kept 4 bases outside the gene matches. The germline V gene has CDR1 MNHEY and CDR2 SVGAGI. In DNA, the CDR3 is TGTGCCAGCAGTTACAGAGGGGGCGGAAAACTGTTTTTT. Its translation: CASSYRGGGKLFF.

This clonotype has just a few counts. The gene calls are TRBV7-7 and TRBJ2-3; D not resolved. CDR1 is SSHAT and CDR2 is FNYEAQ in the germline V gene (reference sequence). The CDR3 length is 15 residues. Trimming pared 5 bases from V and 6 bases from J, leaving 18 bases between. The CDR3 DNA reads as TGTGCCAGCAGCCCCGCCGGAGAGCCTTGGGATACGCAGTATTTT. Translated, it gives CASSPAGEPWDTQYF.

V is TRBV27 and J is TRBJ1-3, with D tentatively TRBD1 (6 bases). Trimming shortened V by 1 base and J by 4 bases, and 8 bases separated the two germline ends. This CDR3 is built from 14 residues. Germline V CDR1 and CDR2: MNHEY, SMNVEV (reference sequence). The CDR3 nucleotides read TGTGCCAGCAGTTTATTCGGGACAGGAAACACCATATATTTT. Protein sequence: CASSLFGTGNTIYF.

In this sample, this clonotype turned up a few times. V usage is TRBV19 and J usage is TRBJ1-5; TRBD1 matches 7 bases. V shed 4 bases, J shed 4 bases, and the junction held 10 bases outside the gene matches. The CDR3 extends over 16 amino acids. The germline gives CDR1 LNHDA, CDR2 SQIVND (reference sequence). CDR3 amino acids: CASSKRGDRTNQPQHF. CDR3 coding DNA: TGTGCCAGTAGTAAAAGGGGGGACAGAACAAATCAGCCCCAGCATTTT.

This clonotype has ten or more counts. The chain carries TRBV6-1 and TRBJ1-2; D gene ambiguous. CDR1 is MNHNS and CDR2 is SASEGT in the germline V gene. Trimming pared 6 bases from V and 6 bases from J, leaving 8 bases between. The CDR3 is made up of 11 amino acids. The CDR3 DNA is TGTGCCAGCAGCCGGACGGATGGCTACACCTTC. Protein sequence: CASSRTDGYTF.

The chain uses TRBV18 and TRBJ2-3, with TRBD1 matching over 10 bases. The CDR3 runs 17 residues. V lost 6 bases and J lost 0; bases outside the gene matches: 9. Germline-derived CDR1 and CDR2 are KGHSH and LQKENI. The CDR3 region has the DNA TGTGCCAGCTCCGCCCAGAGACAGGGGGCGAGCACAGATACGCAGTATTTT. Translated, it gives CASSAQRQGASTDTQYF.

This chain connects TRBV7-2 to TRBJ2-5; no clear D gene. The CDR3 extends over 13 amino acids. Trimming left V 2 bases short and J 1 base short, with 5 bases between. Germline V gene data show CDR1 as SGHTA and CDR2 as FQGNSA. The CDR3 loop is CASSLYFQETQYF. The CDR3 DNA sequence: TGTGCCAGCAGCTTATACTTCCAAGAGACCCAGTACTTC.

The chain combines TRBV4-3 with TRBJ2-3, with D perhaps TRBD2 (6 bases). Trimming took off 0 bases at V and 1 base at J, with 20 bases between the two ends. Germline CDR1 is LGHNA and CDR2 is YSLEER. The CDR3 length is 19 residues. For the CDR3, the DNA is TGCGCCAGCAGCCAAGATCTCGCCGGGAGATCGGTGGGCACAGATACGCAGTATTTT. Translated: CASSQDLAGRSVGTDTQYF.

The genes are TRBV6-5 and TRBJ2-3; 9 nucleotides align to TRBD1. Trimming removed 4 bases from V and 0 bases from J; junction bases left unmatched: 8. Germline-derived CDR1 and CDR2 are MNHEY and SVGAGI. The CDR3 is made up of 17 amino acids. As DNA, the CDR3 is TGTGCCAGCAGTTTAGACTCCGGGACAGGGAGCACAGATACGCAGTATTTT. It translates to CASSLDSGTGSTDTQYF.